Sequencing of this T cell receptor (beta chain) was carried out in a study of cytomegalovirus exposure and HLA in healthy donors. Sequencing was performed with immunoSEQ multiplex PCR; in TCRdb, only in-frame clones are kept and a portion is missing. The sample consists of about 74,000 clones, roughly 94% of them appearing once. Germline loops: CDR1 SGDLS, CDR2 YYNGEE. V was trimmed by 2 bases and J by 3 bases, leaving 13 bases between them. The CDR3 spans 15 residues. The sequence derives from a young woman in good health and CMV-seropositive. This chain joins TRBV9 and TRBJ2-3, with D uncertain. Specimen: PBMCs. The CDR3 DNA is TGTGCCAGCAGCGTTGAGCCGTGGTTGACAGATACGCAGTATTTT. Residues: CASSVEPWLTDTQYF.